This paragraph reports one T cell receptor (beta chain). Its antigen is not identified. The sample is drawn from a study of OX40 agonist ivuxolimab in advanced cancers. Study at large: At approximately 83% male, the cohort had a mean age of 60 years, ranging from roughly 20 to 85.

This CDR3 has 12 amino acids. Per germline, CDR1 SGHVS and CDR2 FNYEAQ. Unmatched junction bases numbered 6, after V lost 8 bases and J lost 6 bases. The study's findings and limits: Expanded clones were, on average, more numerous in CD8+ T cells than in CD4+.

Using immunoSEQ multiplex PCR, the repertoire was profiled, and TCRdb retains in-frame clones only, with some absent. Here the sample spans some 57,000 clones, more than 75% being singletons. The gene calls are TRBV7-6 and TRBJ2-7, with 8 bases that match TRBD1. The TCR sequence derives from an adult with an advanced solid tumor such as melanoma, head and neck, liver or kidney cancer. This sample comprised CD4+ or CD8+ T cells sorted from blood, obtained in a trial of the OX40 agonist ivuxolimab. The CDR3 spells CASSQGAGEQYF. The DNA of the CDR3 is TGTGCCAGCTCTCAGGGGGCCGGCGAGCAGTACTTC.